The next 22 T cell receptor beta chains were all read from a single sample in a study of blood T cell repertoires in COVID-19. Data came from immunoSEQ multiplex PCR; TCRdb stores just in-frame clones and leaves some out. The sample records under 250,000 clones, around 88% being singletons. Sequencing was done on a sample of peripheral blood. These receptors all come from a man in his fifties or sixties with active or convalescent COVID-19.

This chain joins TRBV3-1 (or the pseudogene TRBV3-2) and TRBJ1-4, with TRBD1 matching 11 bases. V lost 5 bases and J lost 1; bases outside the gene matches: 6. CDR3 length equals 17 residues. Germline V CDR1 and CDR2: LGHDT, YNNKEL (reference sequence). The CDR3 reads CASSERTGGGTNEKLFF. The CDR3 bases are TGTGCCAGCAGCGAAAGGACAGGGGGCGGAACTAATGAAAAACTGTTTTTT.

The chain combines TRBV7-2 with TRBJ2-1, with 9 bases fitting TRBD1. The CDR3 has 18 residues. The J segment lost 5 bases and the V segment lost 8 bases, leaving 19 bases of the junction unmatched. Germline assignment: CDR1 SGHTA and CDR2 FQGNSA. The CDR3 loop reads CASVWKNTAGQGHNEQFF. The CDR3 nucleotides are TGTGCCAGCGTCTGGAAGAATACCGCGGGACAGGGTCACAATGAGCAGTTCTTC.

The J gene is TRBJ1-4, the V gene TRBV5-1; 7 bases are a match to TRBD1. The V segment lost 4 bases and the J segment 3 bases; nucleotides outside the gene matches: 3. The CDR3 runs to 14 residues. CDR1 is SGHRS and CDR2 is YFSETQ in the germline V gene. The CDR3 reads CASSAGQPNEKLFF. For the CDR3, the DNA is TGCGCCAGCAGCGCGGGACAGCCTAATGAAAAACTGTTTTTT.

The rearrangement links TRBV30 to TRBJ2-3, with 9 positions matching TRBD2. V was pared by 4 bases and J by 11 bases, with 4 bases of the junction left unmatched. The CDR3 covers 11 residues. Per the germline V gene, CDR1 is GTSNPN and CDR2 is SVGIG (reference sequence). In nucleotides, the CDR3 is TGTGCCTGGACTAGCGGGACGTGGCAGTATTTT. It is translated as CAWTSGTWQYF.

This clone turned up a few times. The chain links TRBV9 to TRBJ2-1; no clear D gene. Looked up from germline, CDR1 is SGDLS and CDR2 is YYNGEE. The CDR3 has 16 residues. Trimming shortened V by 0 bases and J by 0 bases, and 10 bases separated the two germline ends. CDR3 DNA: TGTGCCAGCAGCGTAGAAGACACCCCCTCCTACAATGAGCAGTTCTTC. This gives the protein CASSVEDTPSYNEQFF.

The chain recombines TRBV20-1 with TRBJ2-1; 9 positions match TRBD2. V was pared by 5 bases and J by 12 bases, with 5 bases of the junction left unmatched. There are 11 residues in the CDR3. Germline values: CDR1 DFQATT, CDR2 SNEGSKA (reference sequence). The CDR3 DNA is TGCAGTGCTGTGGAACTAGCGGGGCAGTTCTTC. Amino acids: CSAVELAGQFF.

The rearrangement joins TRBV7-9 to TRBJ2-5; 7 bases line up with TRBD1. This CDR3 is built from 16 residues. J lost 4 bases, V lost 1 base, and 9 bases had no gene match. In germline, CDR1 is SEHNR, CDR2 FQNEAQ (reference sequence). The CDR3 region is CASSLVLGGALETQYF. The CDR3, as DNA: TGTGCCAGCAGCTTAGTACTAGGGGGCGCATTAGAGACCCAGTACTTC. Looking up the rest from reference TRBV7-9 and TRBJ2-5 gives the full variable domain: DTGVSQNPRHKITKRGQNVTFRCDPISEHNRLYWYRQTLGQGPEFLTYFQNEAQLEKSRLLSDRFSAERPKGSFSTLEIQRTEQGDSAMYLCASSLVLGGALETQYFGPGTRLLVL.

The rearrangement joins TRBV5-1 to TRBJ1-6; D remains ambiguous. The CDR3 contains 16 residues. The V and J ends lost 1 base and 6 bases respectively, with 14 bases between them. Germline V lookup: CDR1 SGHRS, CDR2 YFSETQ. CDR3 DNA: TGCGCCAGCAGCTTGAACCCAGGTCAGACTAATTCACCCCTCCACTTT. Translating gives CASSLNPGQTNSPLHF. The complete variable domain, with remaining parts taken from reference TRBV5-1 and TRBJ1-6, reads KAGVTQTPRYLIKTRGQQVTLSCSPISGHRSVSWYQQTPGQGLQFLFEYFSETQRNKGNFPGRFSGRQFSNSRSEMNVSTLELGDSALYLCASSLNPGQTNSPLHFGNGTRLTVT.

The chain uses TRBV13 and TRBJ2-3, with 8 bases identical to TRBD1. V trimming: 5 bases; J trimming: 6 bases; junction bases outside the gene matches: 7. This CDR3 has 14 residues. Per the germline V gene, CDR1 is PRHDT and CDR2 is FYEKMQ (reference sequence). The chain's CDR3 is CASSTGQGWDTQYF. The CDR3 DNA reads as TGTGCCAGCAGCACCGGACAGGGTTGGGATACGCAGTATTTT.

The V and J genes are TRBV15 and TRBJ1-1; TRBD1 might be the D (6 bases). The CDR3 has 14 residues. Trimming removed 6 bases at V and 5 bases at J, with 16 bases between. CDR1 and CDR2 (germline): LNHNV, YYDKDF (reference sequence). The chain's CDR3 is CATSRPPGETEAFF. The CDR3 DNA sequence: TGTGCCACCAGTAGGCCTCCAGGGGAGACTGAAGCTTTCTTT.

This clone has a single count. This chain links TRBV7-2 with TRBJ2-7, with no clear D. The germline CDR1 and CDR2 sequences are SGHTA and FQGNSA. V lost 4 bases to trimming and J lost 6 bases, with 10 bases between them. This CDR3 has 12 amino acids. The CDR3 is CASSWSLGEQYF. CDR3 DNA: TGTGCCAGCAGCTGGAGTTTGGGCGAGCAGTACTTC.

The chain links TRBV3-1 (or the pseudogene TRBV3-2) to TRBJ1-1; no reliable D call. Germline V gene sequence: CDR1 LGHDT, CDR2 YNNKEL (reference sequence). The CDR3 is made up of 14 amino acids. V lost 3 bases and J 1 base, leaving 9 bases between the germline ends. The CDR3 sequence: CASSHMDSNTEAFF. Here the CDR3 DNA reads TGTGCCAGCAGCCATATGGACTCGAACACTGAAGCTTTCTTT.

The rearrangement uses TRBV18 and TRBJ2-7; D gene unclear. In germline, CDR1 is KGHSH, CDR2 LQKENI. V lost 1 base, J lost 5 bases, and 9 bases lay in between. This CDR3 has 13 residues. The CDR3 bases are TGTGCCAGCTCACCACTATCTACCGACGAGCAGTACTTC. Its translation is CASSPLSTDEQYF.

This chain connects TRBV5-5 to TRBJ1-2, with TRBD1 matching 8 bases. V lost 2 bases to trimming and J lost 4 bases; unmatched junction nucleotides: 4. The germline V gene has CDR1 SGHKS and CDR2 YYEKEE (reference sequence). CDR3 length: 14 amino acids. As DNA, the CDR3 is TGTGCCAGCAGCTTATCAGGGGGCGTCTATGGCTACACCTTC. Translated: CASSLSGGVYGYTF. The full variable domain, with the rest looked up from reference TRBV5-5 and TRBJ1-2, is DAGVTQSPTHLIKTRGQQVTLRCSPISGHKSVSWYQQVLGQGPQFIFQYYEKEERGRGNFPDRFSARQFPNYSSELNVNALLLGDSALYLCASSLSGGVYGYTFGSGTRLTVV.

The chain links TRBV10-3 to TRBJ1-2; 10 bases are shared with TRBD1. The junction had 14 bases not matched to a gene; V was cut back by 4 bases and J by 0 bases. The germline V gene has CDR1 ENHRY and CDR2 SYGVKD. The CDR3 contains 19 residues. This chain's CDR3 is CAISVDGQGGGSTNYGYTF. CDR3 DNA: TGTGCCATCAGTGTCGACGGACAGGGGGGAGGTTCTACTAACTATGGCTACACCTTC.

The chain carries TRBV20-1 and TRBJ2-1, with D possibly being TRBD1 (5 bases). Between the trimmed V and J ends, which lost 6 bases and 7 bases, there was a span of 10 bases. The length of the CDR3 is 11 residues. Germline V lookup: CDR1 DFQATT, CDR2 SNEGSKA (reference sequence). CDR3 bases: TGCAGTGCACAGGCCCTAAATGAGCAGTTCTTC. As protein: CSAQALNEQFF.

J is TRBJ1-1 and V is TRBV6-5; 7 nucleotides agree with TRBD1. The CDR3 length is 11 residues. Germline V gives CDR1 MNHEY, CDR2 SVGAGI. Losses at the gene ends were 5 bases for V and 8 bases for J; bases not matched to a gene: 2. The CDR3 DNA follows: TGTGCCAGCAGTACGACAGGGGAAGCTTTCTTT. Translated, it gives CASSTTGEAFF.

This clone was seen a single time. The chain uses TRBV7-2 and TRBJ2-3; 8 bases fit TRBD1. The germline gives CDR1 SGHTA, CDR2 FQGNSA. The CDR3 runs 14 residues. V shed 2 bases, J shed 6 bases, and the junction held 4 bases outside the gene matches. CDR3 DNA sequence: TGTGCCAGCAGCTTATACAGGGGGTCTGATACGCAGTATTTT. This gives the protein CASSLYRGSDTQYF.

The chain combines TRBV6-5 with TRBJ2-7; possible D gene TRBD2, 5 bases. CDR3 size: 12 residues. Trimming left V 7 bases short and J 13 bases short, with 20 bases between. Per the germline V gene, CDR1 is MNHEY and CDR2 is SVGAGI. The CDR3 coding sequence is TGTGCCAGCACCTATTTGGGCCCTAGACTATACTTC. It translates to CASTYLGPRLYF.

This chain links TRBV5-5 with TRBJ1-5; perhaps TRBD1 as D (6 bases). The V end lost 4 bases, the J end lost 6 bases, and 11 bases lay between the germline ends. The CDR3 is made up of 13 amino acids. In germline, CDR1 is SGHKS, CDR2 YYEKEE (reference sequence). The CDR3 nucleotides are TGTGCCAGCAGCCAGAACAGGGCTCAGCCCCAGCATTTT. Translating it yields CASSQNRAQPQHF.

The rearrangement joins TRBV7-2 to TRBJ2-1; 10 bases are a match to TRBD2. The CDR3 runs to 18 residues. Germline CDR1 is SGHTA and CDR2 is FQGNSA. The trim removed 5 bases at V and 3 bases at J, leaving 13 bases unmatched. CDR3 sequence: CASSPRLAGAGIYNEQFF. CDR3 nucleotide sequence: TGTGCCAGCAGCCCACGTCTAGCGGGGGCTGGCATCTACAATGAGCAGTTCTTC.

The chain couples TRBV2 to TRBJ1-5; D unresolved. The V and J ends lost 6 bases and 11 bases respectively, with 11 bases between them. Germline CDR1 SNHLY, CDR2 FYNNEI. The CDR3 covers 11 residues. The CDR3 reads CASRLSEAQHF. The CDR3 bases are TGTGCCAGCAGGTTATCGGAGGCCCAGCATTTT.